This entry lists 23 T cell receptor beta chains sequenced from one sample in a study of T cells in Graves' hyperthyroidism and ophthalmopathy (dated by TCRdb to between 2018 and 2021). The library relied on multiplex PCR. Reads for this sample came from an Illumina HiSeq 2000. The TCR beta CDR3 regions were amplified from the RNA transcripts. For the first round of RT-PCR on the TCR CDR3, the HTBI primer set was used together with the Qiagen OneStep RT-PCR kit. TCRdb ran its own pipeline on the public reads, namely fastp trimming at Q25 and MiXCR clone calling, and kept in-frame beta chains. Each entry merges the rows of one CDR3 protein and shows their most common DNA and genes. The sample table records about 300,000 distinct CDR3 sequences; roughly 14% of these occur just once. The ten largest make up roughly 7.5% of the sample. The sample was blood. The receptors derive from a woman younger than 45 with Graves' hyperthyroidism that later progressed to Graves' ophthalmopathy.

This chain links TRBV7-9 with TRBJ1-5, with 10 bases fitting TRBD1. Germline V CDR1 and CDR2: SEHNR, FQNEAQ (reference sequence). The V segment lost 1 base and the J segment 7 bases; nucleotides outside the gene matches: 4. The CDR3 is made up of 15 amino acids. The CDR3 loop reads CASSLVGTGVQPQHF. The CDR3 DNA is TGTGCCAGCAGCTTAGTTGGGACAGGGGTACAGCCCCAGCATTTT.

Remarks on this clonotype: This may come from a read error, since a much larger clone is one base off. The chain recombines TRBV10-3 with TRBJ2-7, with 12 bases fitting TRBD1. Unmatched junction bases numbered 9, after V lost 3 bases and J lost 9 bases. Germline CDR1 is ENHRY and CDR2 is SYGVKD. The CDR3 consists of 15 residues. CDR3 loop: CAISDSGTGGNGQYF. The CDR3 DNA sequence: TGTGCCATCAGTGACTCCGGGACAGGGGGCAACGGGCAGTACTTC.

This clonotype came up many times. The V and J genes are TRBV7-3 and TRBJ2-1; no reliable D call. The CDR3 is made up of 15 amino acids. V lost 5 bases and J lost 4, with 15 bases in between. The germline CDR1 and CDR2 sequences are SGHTA and FQGTGA. The CDR3 reads CASSVSSAPYNEQFF. In DNA form, the CDR3 reads TGTGCCAGCAGCGTTTCGAGTGCGCCGTACAATGAGCAGTTCTTC.

The chain carries TRBV6-1 and TRBJ1-2; D gene unclear. Trimming removed 0 bases at V and 3 bases at J, with 11 bases between. CDR1 is MNHNS, CDR2 SASEGT, per germline. The CDR3 has 15 amino acids. CDR3 residues: CASSEAVSSDYGYTF. CDR3 DNA sequence: TGTGCCAGCAGTGAAGCGGTCAGTTCTGACTATGGCTACACCTTC.

This clonotype was counted many times. The rearrangement links TRBV27 to TRBJ2-1; 7 bases line up with TRBD2. This CDR3 has 13 residues. Germline assignment: CDR1 MNHEY and CDR2 SMNVEV (reference sequence). The V segment lost 5 bases and the J segment 9 bases; nucleotides outside the gene matches: 7. The CDR3 region is CASSPQAGREQFF. Here the CDR3 DNA reads TGTGCCAGCAGTCCACAAGCGGGACGTGAGCAGTTCTTC.

The table lists this clonotype with many counts. V and J are TRBV7-9 and TRBJ2-1; TRBD2 matches at 11 bases. Germline lookup yields CDR1 SEHNR and CDR2 FQNEAQ (reference sequence). The CDR3 runs to 17 residues. V lost 3 bases and J lost 9; bases outside the gene matches: 13. The CDR3 loop is CASSFEIGGLAAIEQFF. In nucleotides, the CDR3 is TGTGCCAGCAGCTTCGAAATCGGGGGACTAGCGGCTATTGAGCAGTTCTTC. The whole variable domain, filled in from reference TRBV7-9 and TRBJ2-1, reads DTGVSQNPRHKITKRGQNVTFRCDPISEHNRLYWYRQTLGQGPEFLTYFQNEAQLEKSRLLSDRFSAERPKGSFSTLEIQRTEQGDSAMYLCASSFEIGGLAAIEQFFGPGTRLTVL.

The chain is built from TRBV27 and TRBJ2-7; 10 nucleotides align to TRBD1. J lost 6 bases, V lost 5 bases, and 10 bases had no gene match. The CDR3 is made up of 15 amino acids. Germline assignment: CDR1 MNHEY and CDR2 SMNVEV (reference sequence). The DNA of the CDR3 is TGTGCCAGCAGTCCGACAGGGGGCGGGGCGGCCGAGCAGTACTTC. It codes for CASSPTGGGAAEQYF.

This clonotype has ten or more counts. CDR3 nucleotide sequence: TGTGCCAGCAGGCGCGCTGCCGGGACAGGGAGCAATCAGCCCCAGCATTTT. This encodes CASRRAAGTGSNQPQHF. This chain uses TRBV7-2 with TRBJ1-5; 9 nucleotides match TRBD1. V trimming: 6 bases; J trimming: 1 base; junction bases outside the gene matches: 10. CDR1 and CDR2 from the germline V gene are SGHTA and FQGNSA. The CDR3 is 17 residues long.

This clonotype was counted a few times. The V gene is TRBV25-1, the J gene TRBJ1-6, with TRBD1 identical over 7 bases. Germline trimming cut 4 bases from V and 7 bases from J; bases unmatched to any gene: 1. CDR3 size: 13 residues. Per germline, CDR1 MGHDK and CDR2 SYGVNS. The CDR3 nucleotides read TGTGCCAGCAGTGGGACAGGCAATTCACCCCTCCACTTT. Translated: CASSGTGNSPLHF. The variable domain in full, with the rest retrieved from reference TRBV25-1 and TRBJ1-6, is EADIYQTPRYLVIGTGKKITLECSQTMGHDKMYWYQQDPGMELHLIHYSYGVNSTEKGDLSSESTVSRIRTEHFPLTLESARPSHTSQYLCASSGTGNSPLHFGNGTRLTVT.

The chain recombines TRBV6-1 with TRBJ1-2, with no clear D. Trimming shortened V by 2 bases and J by 6 bases, and 7 bases separated the two germline ends. Germline lookup yields CDR1 MNHNS and CDR2 SASEGT. The CDR3 is 12 amino acids. The CDR3 is CASSEWPHGYTF. In nucleotides, the CDR3 is TGTGCCAGCAGTGAATGGCCACATGGCTACACCTTC.

The sample holds many counts of this clonotype. V is TRBV30 and J is TRBJ1-1; D not certain. Germline V gives CDR1 GTSNPN, CDR2 SVGIG (reference sequence). Deletions cut 4 bases from V and 1 base from J, with 10 bases between. The CDR3 has 13 amino acids. CDR3 residues: CAWILTENTEAFF. The CDR3 nucleotides are TGTGCCTGGATACTGACCGAGAACACTGAAGCTTTCTTT.

This clonotype has a count of ten or more. This chain uses TRBV10-3 with TRBJ2-6; the D is unclear. The CDR3 has 12 amino acids. Between the trimmed V and J ends, which lost 10 bases and 4 bases, there was a span of 8 bases. Germline-derived CDR1 and CDR2 are ENHRY and SYGVKD. The CDR3 nucleotides are TGTGCCACCATGATCGGGGCCAACGTCCTGACTTTC. Protein sequence: CATMIGANVLTF.

This clonotype was found many times. The chain has TRBV7-2 and TRBJ2-1; D call uncertain. V was shortened by 6 bases and J by 0 bases, with 9 bases between the two germline ends. Germline V gene data show CDR1 as SGHTA and CDR2 as FQGNSA. The CDR3 spans 14 residues. CDR3 sequence: CASRGPASYNEQFF. CDR3 coding DNA: TGTGCCAGCAGGGGTCCCGCCTCCTACAATGAGCAGTTCTTC.

This clonotype came up many times. The rearrangement links TRBV28 to TRBJ1-3; D unclear. V was clipped by 5 bases and J by 0 bases, with 11 bases between them. CDR3 size: 15 residues. CDR1 is MDHEN, CDR2 SYDVKM, per germline. CDR3 residues: CASSGRWSSGNTIYF. Here the CDR3 DNA reads TGTGCCAGCAGTGGTCGCTGGTCCTCTGGAAACACCATATATTTT.

This clonotype was recorded a few times. V gene TRBV9 combines with J gene TRBJ1-6; no definite D call. V was clipped by 0 bases and J by 10 bases, with 11 bases between them. CDR3 length: 14 amino acids. Germline V gives CDR1 SGDLS, CDR2 YYNGEE. The chain's CDR3 is CASSVGSSRSPLHF. The CDR3 bases are TGTGCCAGCAGCGTAGGGTCCTCGAGGTCACCCCTCCACTTT.

The table lists this clonotype with many counts. V usage is TRBV2 and J usage is TRBJ2-1; no clear D. Trimming cost V 8 bases and J 4 bases, with 9 bases left between them. Germline loops: CDR1 SNHLY, CDR2 FYNNEI. This CDR3 has 12 amino acids. The CDR3 nucleotides read TGTGCCAGCCACCCCCCGTACAATGAGCAGTTCTTC. The encoded protein is CASHPPYNEQFF.

The CDR3 DNA follows: TGTGCCAGCAGCTTAACATCTATAACAGGGGACTCTAACTATGGCTACACCTTC. This translates into CASSLTSITGDSNYGYTF. The chain joins TRBV11-3 to TRBJ1-2; 7 bases match TRBD1. Trimming took 2 bases from V and 0 from J; bases not matched to a gene: 12. The CDR3 is made up of 18 amino acids. Germline V CDR1 and CDR2: SGHNT, YENEEA.

This clonotype was found many times. CDR3 DNA: TGTGCCAGCAGTTACGGCCAGGGGGCATATGGCTACACCTTC. As protein: CASSYGQGAYGYTF. The rearrangement links TRBV6-5 to TRBJ1-2, with 8 bases aligning to TRBD1. This CDR3 contains 14 residues. The V gene end was trimmed by 2 bases and the J gene end by 5 bases; junction bases not matched to a gene: 4. Germline CDR1 is MNHEY and CDR2 is SVGAGI.

Many counts were recorded for this clonotype. This chain connects TRBV27 to TRBJ2-7; the D gene is possibly TRBD2 (5 bases). CDR1 MNHEY and CDR2 SMNVEV come from the germline V gene (reference sequence). Trimming left V 5 bases short and J 4 bases short, with 15 bases between. The CDR3 contains 14 residues. CDR3 sequence (DNA): TGTGCCAGCAGTGTCGGACTCGAGCCATACGAGCAGTACTTC. Amino acid sequence: CASSVGLEPYEQYF.

In its sample, this clonotype was seen many times. The chain has TRBV7-2 and TRBJ2-7; 7 positions agree with TRBD2. The germline V gene encodes CDR1 SGHTA and CDR2 FQGNSA. With 1 base clipped from V and 2 bases from J, the junction kept 8 bases outside the gene matches. This CDR3 has 16 amino acids. The CDR3 here is CASSLGGGLGPYEQYF. For the CDR3, the DNA is TGTGCCAGCAGCTTAGGGGGAGGACTAGGTCCCTACGAGCAGTACTTC. The whole variable domain, filled in from reference TRBV7-2 and TRBJ2-7, reads GAGVSQSPSNKVTEKGKDVELRCDPISGHTALYWYRQSLGQGLEFLIYFQGNSAPDKSGLPSDRFSAERTGGSVSTLTIQRTQQEDSAVYLCASSLGGGLGPYEQYFGPGTRLTVT.

This clonotype was recorded at least ten times. V is TRBV2 and J is TRBJ1-5; possibly TRBD1 for D (5 bases). Per germline, CDR1 SNHLY and CDR2 FYNNEI. Trimming removed 4 bases from V and 2 bases from J, with 9 bases in between. The CDR3 contains 14 residues. The CDR3 is CASSVVGGNQPQHF. CDR3 coding DNA: TGTGCCAGCAGTGTTGTGGGGGGCAATCAGCCCCAGCATTTT.

This clonotype was seen repeatedly, ten times or more. The chain has TRBV2 and TRBJ2-7; D ambiguous. V lost 8 bases and J lost 0, with 8 bases in between. Germline V gene sequence: CDR1 SNHLY, CDR2 FYNNEI. This CDR3 has 12 amino acids. CDR3 nucleotide sequence: TGTGCCAGCTGTATCGGCTCCTACGAGCAGTACTTC. Translating gives CASCIGSYEQYF. Combining the CDR3 with reference TRBV2 and TRBJ2-7 gives the whole variable domain EPEVTQTPSHQVTQMGQEVILRCVPISNHLYFYWYRQILGQKVEFLVSFYNNEISEKSEIFDDQFSVERPDGSNFTLKIRSTKLEDSAMYFCASCIGSYEQYFGPGTRLTVT.

The chain uses TRBV6-5 and TRBJ1-6; D gene uncertain. V was trimmed by 1 base and J by 0 bases, leaving 7 bases between them. The CDR3 is 16 residues long. In germline, CDR1 is MNHEY, CDR2 SVGAGI. In DNA, the CDR3 is TGTGCCAGCAGTTACTTTCCGAACTCCTATAATTCACCCCTCCACTTT. Translated, it gives CASSYFPNSYNSPLHF.